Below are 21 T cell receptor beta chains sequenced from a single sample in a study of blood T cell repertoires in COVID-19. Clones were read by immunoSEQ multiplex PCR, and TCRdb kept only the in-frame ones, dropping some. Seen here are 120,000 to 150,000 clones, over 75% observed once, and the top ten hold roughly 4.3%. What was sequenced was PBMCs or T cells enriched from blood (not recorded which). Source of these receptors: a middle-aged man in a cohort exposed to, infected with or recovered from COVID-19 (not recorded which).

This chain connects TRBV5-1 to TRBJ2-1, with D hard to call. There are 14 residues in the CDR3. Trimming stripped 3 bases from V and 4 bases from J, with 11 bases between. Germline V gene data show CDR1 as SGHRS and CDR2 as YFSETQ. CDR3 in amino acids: CASSYRLRYNEQFF. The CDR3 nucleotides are TGCGCCAGCAGCTACCGACTCCGGTACAATGAGCAGTTCTTC.

The CDR3 sequence: CAWSGGERETQYF. In nucleotides, the CDR3 is TGTGCCTGGAGTGGGGGGGAGCGGGAGACCCAGTACTTC. The gene calls are TRBV30 and TRBJ2-5, with D tentatively TRBD2 (6 bases). The CDR3 totals 13 residues. The ends were cut back, 1 base at V and 5 bases at J, with 11 bases in the middle. The germline gives CDR1 GTSNPN, CDR2 SVGIG (reference sequence).

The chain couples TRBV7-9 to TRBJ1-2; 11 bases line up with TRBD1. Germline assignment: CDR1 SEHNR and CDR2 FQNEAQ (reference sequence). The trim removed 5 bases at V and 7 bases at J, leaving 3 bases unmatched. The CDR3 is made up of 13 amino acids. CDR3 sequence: CASSEGTGGGYTF. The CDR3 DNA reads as TGTGCCAGCAGCGAAGGGACAGGGGGTGGCTACACCTTC.

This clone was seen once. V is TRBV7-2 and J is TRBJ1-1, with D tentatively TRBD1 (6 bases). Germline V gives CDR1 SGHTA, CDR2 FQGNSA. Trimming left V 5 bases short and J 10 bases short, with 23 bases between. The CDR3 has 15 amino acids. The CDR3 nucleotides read TGTGCCAGCAGCAGATCCTCGACAGGCCAAGTCGGAGCTTTCTTT. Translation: CASSRSSTGQVGAFF.

For the CDR3, the DNA is TGTGCCAGCAGCGTAGAGACAAAAAATTCACCCCTCCACTTT. Protein product: CASSVETKNSPLHF. This chain connects TRBV9 to TRBJ1-6; D is unclear. V was clipped by 0 bases and J by 7 bases, with 8 bases between them. The CDR3 runs 14 residues. Germline lookup yields CDR1 SGDLS and CDR2 YYNGEE.

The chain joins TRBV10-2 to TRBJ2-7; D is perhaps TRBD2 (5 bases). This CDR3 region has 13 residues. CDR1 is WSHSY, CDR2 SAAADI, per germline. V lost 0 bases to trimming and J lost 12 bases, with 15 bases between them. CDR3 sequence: CASSESGSTIGYF. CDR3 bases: TGCGCCAGCAGTGAGTCGGGGAGTACTATCGGGTACTTC.

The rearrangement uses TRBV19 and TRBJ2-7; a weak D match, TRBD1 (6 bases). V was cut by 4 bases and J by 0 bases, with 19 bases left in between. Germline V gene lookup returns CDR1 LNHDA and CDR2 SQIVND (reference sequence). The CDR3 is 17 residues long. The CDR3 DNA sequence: TGTGCCAGTAGTAACCGCCCTTGGGACATTGCCTCCTACGAGCAGTACTTC. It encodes CASSNRPWDIASYEQYF.

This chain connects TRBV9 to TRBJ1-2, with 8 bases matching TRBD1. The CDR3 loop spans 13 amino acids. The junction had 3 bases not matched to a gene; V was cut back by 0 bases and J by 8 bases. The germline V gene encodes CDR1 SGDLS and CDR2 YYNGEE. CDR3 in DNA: TGTGCCAGCAGCGTAGATCAGGGGGCAGGCTACACCTTC. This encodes CASSVDQGAGYTF.

The chain's CDR3 is CASSLAGAHSGNTIYF. The CDR3 coding sequence is TGCGCCAGCAGCTTGGCAGGGGCCCACTCTGGAAACACCATATATTTT. This chain connects TRBV5-1 to TRBJ1-3; D possibly corresponds to TRBD1 (6 bases). V was pared by 0 bases and J by 0 bases, with 10 bases between. The CDR3 runs to 16 residues. Germline assignment: CDR1 SGHRS and CDR2 YFSETQ.

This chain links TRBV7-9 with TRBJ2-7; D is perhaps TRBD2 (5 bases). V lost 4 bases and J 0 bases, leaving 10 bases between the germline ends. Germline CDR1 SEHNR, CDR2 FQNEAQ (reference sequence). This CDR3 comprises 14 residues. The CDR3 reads CASSSPGSSYEQYF. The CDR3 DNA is TGTGCCAGCAGCTCCCCGGGGTCCTCCTACGAGCAGTACTTC.

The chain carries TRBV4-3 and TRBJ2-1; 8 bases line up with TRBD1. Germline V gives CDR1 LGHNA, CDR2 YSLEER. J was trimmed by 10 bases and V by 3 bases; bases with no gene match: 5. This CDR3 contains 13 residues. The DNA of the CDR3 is TGCGCCAGCAGCCAGGACAGGGTGGGGGAGCAGTTCTTC. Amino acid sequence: CASSQDRVGEQFF.

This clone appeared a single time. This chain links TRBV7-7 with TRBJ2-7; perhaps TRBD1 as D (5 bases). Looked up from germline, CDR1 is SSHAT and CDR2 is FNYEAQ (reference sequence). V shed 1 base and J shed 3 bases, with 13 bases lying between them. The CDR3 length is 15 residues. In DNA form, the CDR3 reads TGTGCCAGCAGCTTAGGGACCAGGGTTGGCTACGAGCAGTACTTC. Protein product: CASSLGTRVGYEQYF.

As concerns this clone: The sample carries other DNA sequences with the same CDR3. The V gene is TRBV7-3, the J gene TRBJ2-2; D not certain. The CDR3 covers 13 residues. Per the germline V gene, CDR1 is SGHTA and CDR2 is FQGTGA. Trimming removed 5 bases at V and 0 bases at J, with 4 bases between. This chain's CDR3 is CASSTANTGELFF. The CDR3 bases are TGTGCCAGCAGCACAGCGAACACCGGGGAGCTGTTTTTT.

DNA for the CDR3: TGTGCCAGCAGTGAGTCGGGACAGGGGGCGACAGATACGCAGTATTTT. Amino acids: CASSESGQGATDTQYF. The V call is TRBV25-1, the J call TRBJ2-3; 12 bases align to TRBD1. In germline, CDR1 is MGHDK, CDR2 SYGVNS. Germline trimming cut 3 bases from V and 3 bases from J; bases unmatched to any gene: 4. The CDR3 totals 16 residues.

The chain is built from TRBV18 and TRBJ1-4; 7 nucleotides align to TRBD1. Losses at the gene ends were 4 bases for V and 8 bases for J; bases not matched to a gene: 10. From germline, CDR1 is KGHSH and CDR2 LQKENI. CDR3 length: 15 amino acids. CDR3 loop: CASSQGQAGYEKLFF. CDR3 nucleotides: TGTGCCAGCTCACAAGGACAGGCTGGGTACGAAAAACTGTTTTTT.

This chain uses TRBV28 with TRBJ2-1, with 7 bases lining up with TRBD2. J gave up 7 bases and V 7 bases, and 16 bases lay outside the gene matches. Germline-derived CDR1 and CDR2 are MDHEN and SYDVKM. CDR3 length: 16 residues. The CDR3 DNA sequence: TGTGCCAGCACCCTAGGGGCTGGCGGGAGACGGAATGAGCAGTTCTTC. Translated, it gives CASTLGAGGRRNEQFF.

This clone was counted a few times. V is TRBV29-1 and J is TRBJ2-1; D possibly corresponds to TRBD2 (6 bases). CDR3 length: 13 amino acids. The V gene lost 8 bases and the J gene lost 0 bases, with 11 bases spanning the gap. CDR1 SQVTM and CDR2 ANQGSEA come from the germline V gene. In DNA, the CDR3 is TGCAGCACCGAGCGGGCCTCCTACAATGAGCAGTTCTTC. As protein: CSTERASYNEQFF.

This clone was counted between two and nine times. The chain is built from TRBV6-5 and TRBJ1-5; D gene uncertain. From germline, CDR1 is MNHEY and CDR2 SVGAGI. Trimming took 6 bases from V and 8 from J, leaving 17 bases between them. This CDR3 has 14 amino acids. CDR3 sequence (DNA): TGTGCCAGCAGGGAGGCCCCTCGGGTCGAGCCCCAGCATTTT. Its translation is CASREAPRVEPQHF.

The CDR3 region is CSVEDRGYEQYF. The CDR3 region has the DNA TGCAGCGTCGAGGACAGGGGCTACGAGCAGTACTTC. The chain is built from TRBV29-1 and TRBJ2-7; 9 bases are shared with TRBD1. Germline CDR1 SQVTM, CDR2 ANQGSEA. J was trimmed by 3 bases and V by 6 bases; bases with no gene match: 3. The CDR3 loop spans 12 amino acids.

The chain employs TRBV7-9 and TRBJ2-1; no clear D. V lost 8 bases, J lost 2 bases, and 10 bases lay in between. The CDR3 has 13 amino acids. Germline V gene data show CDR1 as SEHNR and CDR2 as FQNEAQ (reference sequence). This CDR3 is CASVPTAYNEQFF. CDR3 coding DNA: TGTGCCAGCGTTCCCACTGCCTACAATGAGCAGTTCTTC.

This chain's CDR3 is CASSAIQVSNYGYTF. CDR3 sequence (DNA): TGTGCCAGCAGCGCTATCCAGGTGTCTAACTATGGCTACACCTTC. This chain uses TRBV9 with TRBJ1-2; D gene unclear. CDR1 and CDR2 (germline): SGDLS, YYNGEE. CDR3 length: 15 residues. Trimming removed 3 bases from V and 0 bases from J, with 12 bases in between.